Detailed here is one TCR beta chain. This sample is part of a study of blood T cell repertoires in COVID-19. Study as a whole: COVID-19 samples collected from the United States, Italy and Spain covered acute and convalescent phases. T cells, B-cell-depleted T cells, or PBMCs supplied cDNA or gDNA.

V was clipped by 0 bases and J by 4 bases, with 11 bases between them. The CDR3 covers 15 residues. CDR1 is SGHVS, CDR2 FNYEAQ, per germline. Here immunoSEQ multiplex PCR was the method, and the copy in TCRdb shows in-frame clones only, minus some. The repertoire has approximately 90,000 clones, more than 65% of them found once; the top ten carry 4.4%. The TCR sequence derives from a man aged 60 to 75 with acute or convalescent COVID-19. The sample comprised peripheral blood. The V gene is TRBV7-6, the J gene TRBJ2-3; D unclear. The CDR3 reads CASSLAVNEADTQYF. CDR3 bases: TGTGCCAGCAGCTTAGCTGTTAACGAGGCAGATACGCAGTATTTT. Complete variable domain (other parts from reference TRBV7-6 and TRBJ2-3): GAGVSQSPRYKVTKRGQDVALRCDPISGHVSLYWYRQALGQGPEFLTYFNYEAQQDKSGLPNDRFSAERPEGSISTLTIQRTEQRDSAMYRCASSLAVNEADTQYFGPGTRLTVL.